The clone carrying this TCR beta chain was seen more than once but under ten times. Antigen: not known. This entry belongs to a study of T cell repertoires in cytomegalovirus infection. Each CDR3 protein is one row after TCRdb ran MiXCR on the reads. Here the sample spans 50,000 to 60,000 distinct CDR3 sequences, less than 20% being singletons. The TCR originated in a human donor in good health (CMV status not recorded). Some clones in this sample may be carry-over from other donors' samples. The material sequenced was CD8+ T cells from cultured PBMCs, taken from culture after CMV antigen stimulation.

CDR3 nucleotide sequence: TGTGCCAGCGGGGTGGGGACAGGGCTCTACGAGCAGTACTTC. Amino acids: CASGVGTGLYEQYF. V and J are TRBV6-6 and TRBJ2-7, with 9 bases that match TRBD1. This CDR3 is built from 14 residues. V dropped 8 bases and J dropped 3; count of bases not matched to a gene: 8. The germline V gene encodes CDR1 MNHNY and CDR2 SVGAGI (reference sequence).